The clone carrying this T cell receptor beta chain came up a few times. No antigen is known for it. These data are taken from a study of T-cell memory formation after mild COVID-19. Study-wide context: TCR clusters were mostly confined to one donor each. Study-wide findings and caveats: Within pre-infection memory, some responding clones were found, suggesting cross-reactive memory joined. Second-wave clones peaking on day 37 lacked confirmed SARS-CoV-2 specificity.

TCRdb re-derived calls from the 5' RACE reads in MiXCR, one entry per CDR3 protein. The sample records fewer than 250,000 distinct CDR3 sequences, more than 9% being singletons. CDR1 and CDR2 (germline): SQVTM, ANQGSEA. Trimming cost V 1 base and J 3 bases; bases outside gene matches: 2. CDR3 size: 14 residues. The chain links TRBV29-1 to TRBJ2-7, with 11 bases lining up with TRBD2. This clonotype originated in a young man who had mild COVID-19 (a few samples of this study predate the infection). Cell type and time point are not known. Sequenced input: PBMCs or a T cell subset sorted from them (not recorded which). The CDR3 loop reads CSVEGGTSGYEQYF. The DNA for the CDR3 is TGCAGCGTTGAAGGGGGGACTAGCGGCTACGAGCAGTACTTC.